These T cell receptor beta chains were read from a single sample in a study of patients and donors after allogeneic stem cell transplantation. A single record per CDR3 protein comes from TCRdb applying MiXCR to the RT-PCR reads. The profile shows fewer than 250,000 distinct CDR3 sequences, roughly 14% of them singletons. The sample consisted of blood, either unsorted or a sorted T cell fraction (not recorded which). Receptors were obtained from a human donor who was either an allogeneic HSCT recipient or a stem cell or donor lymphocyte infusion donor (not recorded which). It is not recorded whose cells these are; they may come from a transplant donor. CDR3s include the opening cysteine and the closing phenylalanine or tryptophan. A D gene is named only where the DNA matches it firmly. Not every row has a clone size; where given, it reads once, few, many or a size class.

CDR3aa: CASRRLAGGRDTQYF
CDR3nt: TGTGCCAGCAGAAGACTAGCGGGGGGTCGGGATACGCAGTATTTT
abundance: few
j_gene: TRBJ2-3
v_gene: TRBV7-2
d_gene: TRBD2

CDR3aa: CASSDSANYGYTF
CDR3nt: TGTGCCAGCAGTGACAGCGCTAACTATGGCTACACCTTC
abundance: NA
j_gene: TRBJ1-2
v_gene: TRBV2
d_gene: NA

CDR3aa: CSAGPLAGEETQYF
CDR3nt: TGCAGTGCTGGCCCTCTAGCGGGGGAAGAGACCCAGTACTTC
abundance: few
j_gene: TRBJ2-5
v_gene: TRBV20-1
d_gene: TRBD2

CDR3aa: CSVPEGSLNYGYTF
CDR3nt: TGCAGTGTACCGGAGGGCAGCCTTAACTATGGCTACACCTTC
abundance: many
j_gene: TRBJ1-2
v_gene: TRBV20-1
d_gene: NA

CDR3aa: CASSLTRTSGVNYEQYF
CDR3nt: TGTGCCAGCAGCTTAACGCGGACTAGCGGGGTTAACTACGAGCAGTACTTC
abundance: NA
j_gene: TRBJ2-7
v_gene: TRBV7-6
d_gene: TRBD2

CDR3aa: CASIPGQGRGQYF
CDR3nt: TGTGCCAGCATTCCGGGACAGGGTAGGGGGCAGTACTTC
abundance: few
j_gene: TRBJ2-7
v_gene: TRBV6-2/TRBV6-3
d_gene: TRBD1

CDR3aa: CASSPDGTPPRVAQYF
CDR3nt: TGTGCCAGCAGCCCAGACGGGACCCCCCCGAGGGTTGCGCAGTATTTT
abundance: few
j_gene: TRBJ2-3
v_gene: TRBV7-2
d_gene: NA

CDR3aa: CASSLDVGADTQYF
CDR3nt: TGTGCCAGCAGCTTAGATGTCGGGGCAGATACGCAGTATTTT
abundance: NA
j_gene: TRBJ2-3
v_gene: TRBV7-9
d_gene: NA

CDR3aa: CASSLLRQGNGSPLHF
CDR3nt: TGTGCCAGCAGCTTACTCCGGCAGGGGAATGGTTCACCCCTCCACTTT
abundance: many
j_gene: TRBJ1-6
v_gene: TRBV7-3
d_gene: NA

CDR3aa: CASSLAAGGNYEQYF
CDR3nt: TGTGCCAGCAGCTTAGCGGCAGGGGGTAACTACGAGCAGTACTTC
abundance: many
j_gene: TRBJ2-7
v_gene: TRBV7-2
d_gene: TRBD1

CDR3aa: CASKGTGAPGPDYGYTF
CDR3nt: TGTGCCAGCAAGGGAACGGGAGCCCCAGGTCCTGACTATGGCTACACCTTC
abundance: NA
j_gene: TRBJ1-2
v_gene: TRBV6-1
d_gene: NA

CDR3aa: CASSPDREAFF
CDR3nt: TGTGCCAGCAGTCCGGACAGGGAAGCTTTCTTT
abundance: few
j_gene: TRBJ1-1
v_gene: TRBV25-1
d_gene: TRBD1

CDR3aa: CASSGSGGDLREQFF
CDR3nt: TGTGCCAGCAGTGGTAGCGGGGGCGATCTGAGGGAGCAGTTCTTC
abundance: few
j_gene: TRBJ2-1
v_gene: TRBV7-2
d_gene: TRBD2

CDR3aa: CASSLARQGNQPQHF
CDR3nt: TGTGCCAGCAGCTTAGCAAGACAGGGCAATCAGCCCCAGCATTTT
abundance: NA
j_gene: TRBJ1-5
v_gene: TRBV7-8
d_gene: NA

CDR3aa: CAISMNKEGSPLHF
CDR3nt: TGTGCCATCAGTATGAATAAAGAGGGGTCACCCCTCCACTTT
abundance: many
j_gene: TRBJ1-6
v_gene: TRBV10-3
d_gene: NA

CDR3aa: CASSQDLIDTQYF
CDR3nt: TGTGCCAGCAGCCAAGATTTAATAGATACGCAGTATTTT
abundance: NA
j_gene: TRBJ2-3
v_gene: TRBV4-2
d_gene: NA

CDR3aa: CASSSDSGRARNEQFF
CDR3nt: TGTGCCAGCAGCTCCGATAGCGGGAGAGCAAGGAATGAGCAGTTCTTC
abundance: NA
j_gene: TRBJ2-1
v_gene: TRBV7-3
d_gene: TRBD2

CDR3aa: CASSQGLAGNEQFF
CDR3nt: TGCGCCAGCAGCCAGGGTCTAGCGGGGAATGAGCAGTTCTTC
abundance: NA
j_gene: TRBJ2-1
v_gene: TRBV4-1
d_gene: TRBD2

CDR3aa: CASSKTGKDNGYTF
CDR3nt: TGTGCCAGCAGCAAGACAGGGAAGGATAATGGCTACACCTTC
abundance: NA
j_gene: TRBJ1-2
v_gene: TRBV27
d_gene: TRBD1

CDR3aa: CASSQGADQPQHF
CDR3nt: TGTGCCAGCAGCCAAGGGGCGGATCAGCCCCAGCATTTT
abundance: NA
j_gene: TRBJ1-5
v_gene: TRBV3-1
d_gene: NA

CDR3aa: CASSLLDRGNEQYF
CDR3nt: TGTGCCAGCAGTTTACTGGACAGGGGCAACGAGCAGTACTTC
abundance: many
j_gene: TRBJ2-7
v_gene: TRBV27
d_gene: TRBD1

CDR3aa: CASSPGFSGVDQPQHF
CDR3nt: TGTGCCAGCTCACCAGGATTTTCAGGGGTCGACCAGCCCCAGCATTTT
abundance: NA
j_gene: TRBJ1-5
v_gene: TRBV18
d_gene: NA

CDR3aa: CASSQGDEQYF
CDR3nt: TGTGCCAGCAGCCAGGGGGACGAGCAGTACTTC
abundance: many
j_gene: TRBJ2-7
v_gene: TRBV6-5
d_gene: TRBD1

CDR3aa: CASSPRRGVDEQYF
CDR3nt: TGCGCCAGCAGCCCGAGGAGGGGTGTCGACGAGCAGTACTTC
abundance: many
j_gene: TRBJ2-7
v_gene: TRBV5-1
d_gene: NA

CDR3aa: CSVGDRGRMNTEAFF
CDR3nt: TGCAGCGTTGGGGACAGGGGGCGAATGAACACTGAAGCTTTCTTT
abundance: few
j_gene: TRBJ1-1
v_gene: TRBV29-1
d_gene: TRBD1

CDR3aa: CASSLEPVPGNTIYF
CDR3nt: TGCGCCAGCAGCTTGGAGCCAGTTCCTGGAAACACCATATATTTT
abundance: NA
j_gene: TRBJ1-3
v_gene: TRBV5-1
d_gene: NA

CDR3aa: CSAREGEAWEPQHF
CDR3nt: TGCAGTGCTAGAGAGGGCGAGGCCTGGGAGCCCCAGCATTTT
abundance: NA
j_gene: TRBJ1-5
v_gene: TRBV20-1
d_gene: NA

CDR3aa: CASRPTLNTGRSSYNEQFF
CDR3nt: TGTGCCAGCAGACCAACGCTAAATACCGGGCGGAGCTCCTACAATGAGCAGTTCTTC
abundance: NA
j_gene: TRBJ2-1
v_gene: TRBV28
d_gene: NA

CDR3aa: CASSKLRTGEYEQYF
CDR3nt: TGTGCCAGCAGCAAACTGAGGACAGGGGAATACGAGCAGTACTTC
abundance: NA
j_gene: TRBJ2-7
v_gene: TRBV21-1
d_gene: NA

CDR3aa: CASSRDAGLMTGSPGYTF
CDR3nt: TGTGCCAGCAGCAGAGACGCCGGACTAATGACAGGCTCCCCTGGCTACACCTTC
abundance: many
j_gene: TRBJ1-2
v_gene: TRBV11-2
d_gene: NA

CDR3aa: CASSPRPGRGYNEQFF
CDR3nt: TGTGCCAGCAGCCCCCGGCCCGGCCGAGGCTACAATGAGCAGTTCTTC
abundance: NA
j_gene: TRBJ2-1
v_gene: TRBV11-2
d_gene: NA

CDR3aa: CASSGGRAKGEQYF
CDR3nt: TGTGCCAGCAGCGGCGGGAGGGCCAAAGGCGAGCAGTACTTC
abundance: few
j_gene: TRBJ2-7
v_gene: TRBV28
d_gene: TRBD2

CDR3aa: CASSPQRANEQFF
CDR3nt: TGTGCCAGTAGTCCCCAGCGTGCGAATGAGCAGTTCTTC
abundance: NA
j_gene: TRBJ2-1
v_gene: TRBV19
d_gene: NA

CDR3aa: CRDLSGEQETQYF
CDR3nt: TGCAGGGACCTAAGTGGTGAACAAGAGACCCAGTACTTC
abundance: NA
j_gene: TRBJ2-5
v_gene: TRBV20-1
d_gene: NA

CDR3aa: CAWSVAESSYEQYF
CDR3nt: TGTGCCTGGAGTGTAGCGGAAAGCTCCTACGAGCAGTACTTC
abundance: NA
j_gene: TRBJ2-7
v_gene: TRBV30
d_gene: NA

CDR3aa: CAITSNRDRNQPQHF
CDR3nt: TGTGCCATCACTTCCAACAGGGATCGGAATCAGCCCCAGCATTTT
abundance: few
j_gene: TRBJ1-5
v_gene: TRBV10-3
d_gene: NA

CDR3aa: CASSPDSSQETQYF
CDR3nt: TGTGCCAGCTCACCCGACAGTTCTCAAGAGACCCAGTACTTC
abundance: few
j_gene: TRBJ2-5
v_gene: TRBV18
d_gene: NA

CDR3aa: CASSDGQGSWGNTIYF
CDR3nt: TGTGCCAGCAGTGACGGACAGGGATCATGGGGAAACACCATATATTTT
abundance: NA
j_gene: TRBJ1-3
v_gene: TRBV25-1
d_gene: TRBD1

CDR3aa: CASSLVAGELDTQYF
CDR3nt: TGCGCCAGCAGCTTGGTGGCGGGAGAGCTAGATACGCAGTATTTT
abundance: NA
j_gene: TRBJ2-3
v_gene: TRBV5-1
d_gene: TRBD2

CDR3aa: CASSELRLGELFF
CDR3nt: TGTGCCAGCAGCGAACTACGACTGGGGGAGCTGTTTTTT
abundance: NA
j_gene: TRBJ2-2
v_gene: TRBV3-1
d_gene: NA

CDR3aa: CASSLGRNTATNEKLFF
CDR3nt: TGTGCCAGCAGTTTGGGGCGGAACACTGCAACTAATGAAAAACTGTTTTTT
abundance: NA
j_gene: TRBJ1-4
v_gene: TRBV27
d_gene: NA

CDR3aa: CASSLGPQRPQHF
CDR3nt: TGCGCCAGCAGCTTGGGTCCCCAGCGGCCCCAGCATTTT
abundance: many
j_gene: TRBJ1-5
v_gene: TRBV5-1
d_gene: NA

CDR3aa: CASSTREVSNQPQHF
CDR3nt: TGTGCCAGCAGCACCAGGGAGGTGAGCAATCAGCCCCAGCATTTT
abundance: NA
j_gene: TRBJ1-5
v_gene: TRBV12-3/TRBV12-4
d_gene: NA

CDR3aa: CASSGTSGVYNEQFF
CDR3nt: TGTGCCAGCAGTGGGACTAGCGGGGTATACAATGAGCAGTTCTTC
abundance: few
j_gene: TRBJ2-1
v_gene: TRBV2
d_gene: TRBD2

CDR3aa: CASSRNRWNEQFF
CDR3nt: TGTGCCAGCAGCCGGAATCGTTGGAATGAGCAGTTCTTC
abundance: many
j_gene: TRBJ2-1
v_gene: TRBV12-3/TRBV12-4
d_gene: NA

CDR3aa: CSAPGIAGGLSYEQYF
CDR3nt: TGCAGTGCGCCGGGGATAGCGGGGGGCCTCTCCTACGAGCAGTACTTC
abundance: NA
j_gene: TRBJ2-7
v_gene: TRBV20-1
d_gene: TRBD2

CDR3aa: CASKGLATNTGELFF
CDR3nt: TGCGCCAGCAAGGGCCTAGCTACGAACACCGGGGAGCTGTTTTTT
abundance: few
j_gene: TRBJ2-2
v_gene: TRBV5-1
d_gene: NA

CDR3aa: CASSSGLAGVGNEQFF
CDR3nt: TGTGCCAGCAGCAGCGGCCTAGCGGGAGTAGGCAATGAGCAGTTCTTC
abundance: NA
j_gene: TRBJ2-1
v_gene: TRBV5-5
d_gene: TRBD2

CDR3aa: CASSLSSGSETDTQYF
CDR3nt: TGCGCCAGCAGCTTGTCTAGCGGGAGTGAGACAGATACGCAGTATTTT
abundance: many
j_gene: TRBJ2-3
v_gene: TRBV5-1
d_gene: TRBD2

CDR3aa: CASSLGPGRGRGFF
CDR3nt: TGTGCCAGCAGCTTAGGCCCCGGTAGGGGGAGGGGGTTCTTC
abundance: few
j_gene: TRBJ2-1
v_gene: TRBV11-2
d_gene: NA